The present TCR beta chain was sequenced within a study of cytomegalovirus exposure and HLA in healthy donors. Data came from immunoSEQ multiplex PCR; TCRdb stores just in-frame clones and leaves some out. Of over 45,000 clones listed, 85% to 95% are singletons. The V and J ends lost 11 bases and 8 bases, in that order; junction bases with no gene match: 7. The CDR3 extends over 12 amino acids. CDR1 LNHDA and CDR2 SQIVND come from the germline V gene (reference sequence). About this clone itself: Its antigen is not identified.

Study findings and constraints: In vitro, three CMV-associated chains proved specific for CMV antigens. According to a subsequent analysis, TCR clusters from the first cohort were inclined to appear together in the 120 or so validation repertoires. Usually a TCR sequence was rare, but some public TCRs were found in many donors.

J is TRBJ2-1 and V is TRBV19; 9 nucleotides line up with TRBD2. The sequenced material came from PBMCs. This clonotype originated in a young man in good health and CMV-seronegative. In DNA, the CDR3 is TGTGCCTCGGAGGCGGGAGGGTATGAGCAGTTCTTC. This sequence encodes CASEAGGYEQFF.